Sequencing of this T cell receptor beta chain was carried out in a study of T cells in Graves' hyperthyroidism and ophthalmopathy. V was clipped by 4 bases and J by 1 base; unmatched bases: 6. This CDR3 has 16 amino acids. Germline assignment: CDR1 SGDLS and CDR2 YYNGEE. Amplification yielded TCR beta CDR3 regions, with RNA transcripts as the source. HTBI primers drove first-round RT-PCR of the TCR CDR3. MiXCR, applied by TCRdb to the multiplex PCR reads, yields one record per CDR3 protein. The sample shows approximately 380,000 distinct CDR3 sequences, 18% of them seen only once. Lactation, pregnancy, other autoimmune disease or uncontrolled infection led to exclusion of patients.

This TCR derives from a man younger than 30 with Graves' ophthalmopathy. The rearrangement joins TRBV9 to TRBJ2-5, with 11 nucleotides matching TRBD2. Sequencing used blood. CDR3 nucleotide sequence: TGTGCCAGCAGCTCGGGACTAGCGGAGCCCCAAGAGACCCAGTACTTC. Translation gives CASSSGLAEPQETQYF.